These T cell receptor beta chains were read from a single sample in a study of cytomegalovirus exposure and HLA in healthy donors. Libraries were prepared by immunoSEQ multiplex PCR; TCRdb keeps only in-frame clonotypes and omits some of them. The sample records 95,000 to 120,000 clones, approximately 85% being singletons. The sequencing sample was made of PBMCs. These receptors all come from a woman under 30 in good health and CMV-seronegative. CDR3s include the opening cysteine and the closing phenylalanine or tryptophan. The D gene is left open where the match is weak. Clone sizes are given selectively: once, few, many, or a class where the clone is expanded.

D gene | J gene | V gene | clone size | CDR3 DNA | CDR3 protein
- | TRBJ2-3 | TRBV27 | - | TGTGCCAGCAGTTTCGAGGAAAAGAACACAGATACGCAGTATTTT | CASSFEEKNTDTQYF
TRBD1 | TRBJ1-1 | TRBV6-5 | - | TGTGCCAGCAGCTACTCTTCCGGGACAGCGAACACTGAAGCTTTCTTT | CASSYSSGTANTEAFF
- | TRBJ2-1 | TRBV19 | - | TGTGCCAGTAGCGGGGGGACAGGTCTAAATGAGCAGTTCTTC | CASSGGTGLNEQFF
TRBD1 | TRBJ1-2 | TRBV6-1 | - | TGTGCCAGCAGTGAAGCGCTTTCAGGGACAGGGTGGGCAAACTATGGCTACACCTTC | CASSEALSGTGWANYGYTF
TRBD1 | TRBJ2-7 | TRBV30 | - | TGTGCCTGTCGGACAGGCGAGCAGTACTTC | CACRTGEQYF
TRBD1 | TRBJ1-3 | TRBV2 | - | TGTGCCAGCAGTCCGACAGGGGGGAGAAACACCATATATTTT | CASSPTGGRNTIYF
TRBD2 | TRBJ2-1 | TRBV5-6 | once | TGTGCCAGCAGCTTGGTTCTAGCGGGGACTTACAATGAGCAGTTCTTC | CASSLVLAGTYNEQFF
- | TRBJ1-5 | TRBV27 | - | TGTGCCAGCAGTTCTTTAGGCAGGGGCAATCAGCCCCAGCATTTT | CASSSLGRGNQPQHF
- | TRBJ1-5 | TRBV21-1 | - | TGTGCCAGCAAACAAACAGGGGGCCGGAGCAATCAGCCCCAGCATTTT | CASKQTGGRSNQPQHF
- | TRBJ2-7 | TRBV6-5 | - | TGTGCCAGCAGTTACACCCAGACAGGTTACGAGCAGTACTTC | CASSYTQTGYEQYF
TRBD1 | TRBJ1-1 | TRBV18 | - | TGTGCCAGCTCACCCCGGGACAGGGCGAACACTGAAGCTTTCTTT | CASSPRDRANTEAFF
- | TRBJ2-5 | TRBV25-1 | - | TGTGCCAGCAGTGTTGTGACACTCCCTGAGGAGACCCAGTACTTC | CASSVVTLPEETQYF
TRBD2 | TRBJ2-3 | TRBV6-6 | - | TGTGCCAGCACCTGGGAGGGGACAGATACGCAGTATTTT | CASTWEGTDTQYF
TRBD1 | TRBJ2-5 | TRBV4-2 | - | TGTGCCAGCAGCCAGGGGACAGGGGGAGAGACCCAGTACTTC | CASSQGTGGETQYF
- | TRBJ1-1 | TRBV7-9 | - | TGTGCCAGCAGCCCCCCCTCCGACAGGCACACTGAAGCTTTCTTT | CASSPPSDRHTEAFF
TRBD1 | TRBJ1-2 | TRBV27 | - | TGTGCCAGCACTAAAACAGGGGCTAACTATGGCTACACCTTC | CASTKTGANYGYTF
TRBD1 | TRBJ1-2 | TRBV30 | - | TGTGCCTGGAGCGACAGGGCGATAGGCTATGGCTACACCTTC | CAWSDRAIGYGYTF
TRBD1 | TRBJ1-2 | TRBV5-1 | - | TGCGCCAGCAGCGAAGGGTCGACAGGGGGGCACTATGGCTACACCTTC | CASSEGSTGGHYGYTF
- | TRBJ1-6 | TRBV20-1 | - | TGCAGTGCGCGGTGGGGGCGGACGATCCACTTT | CSARWGRTIHF
TRBD1 | TRBJ2-5 | TRBV6-6 | once | TGTGCCAGCAGTTTCCCCGGACAGGGGGCGGAGACCCAGTACTTC | CASSFPGQGAETQYF
- | TRBJ2-6 | TRBV9 | - | TGTGCCAGCAGCCAACAGGGTTCTGGGGCCAACGTCCTGACTTTC | CASSQQGSGANVLTF
- | TRBJ1-1 | TRBV9 | - | TGTGCCAGCAGCGTAGCTACAGATTGGAACACTGAAGCTTTCTTT | CASSVATDWNTEAFF
TRBD2 | TRBJ2-7 | TRBV25-1 | - | TGTGCCAGCAGTAACGGGGGGGGGCGCAACGAGCAGTACTTC | CASSNGGGRNEQYF
- | TRBJ2-1 | TRBV6-5 | - | TGTGCCAGCAGTTATGCCCTCGGCTCCTACAATGAGCAGTTCTTC | CASSYALGSYNEQFF
TRBD1 | TRBJ1-1 | TRBV18 | - | TGTGCCAGCTCACCGCAGGGGGCCTACACTGAAGCTTTCTTT | CASSPQGAYTEAFF
TRBD1 | TRBJ2-3 | TRBV7-9 | - | TGTGCCAGCAGCTCCGGGACAGGGGTGAGATTGGATACGCAGTATTTT | CASSSGTGVRLDTQYF
TRBD2 | TRBJ2-2 | TRBV7-6 | - | TGTGCCAGCAGCTTAGCTAGCGGGGCCAGCTCGAACACCGGGGAGCTGTTTTTT | CASSLASGASSNTGELFF
TRBD2 | TRBJ2-1 | TRBV14 | - | TGTGCCAGCAGCCCGGCGGGGGGGAAGAGCTCCTACAATGAGCAGTTCTTC | CASSPAGGKSSYNEQFF
- | TRBJ2-1 | TRBV2 | - | TGTGCCAGCGCCCTCCGGGACTACAATGAGCAGTTCTTC | CASALRDYNEQFF
TRBD2 | TRBJ2-5 | TRBV5-4 | - | TGTGCCAGCAGCCCCATGGGGGGGTGGTCCCAAGAGACCCAGTACTTC | CASSPMGGWSQETQYF
TRBD1 | TRBJ1-5 | TRBV27 | - | TGTGCCAGCAGAGCCGGGACAGGGGTCAATCAGCCCCAGCATTTT | CASRAGTGVNQPQHF
- | TRBJ1-2 | TRBV7-9 | - | TGTGCCAGCAGCGGCAGCGGAGTCCAAAACTATGGCTACACCTTC | CASSGSGVQNYGYTF
TRBD1 | TRBJ2-7 | TRBV19 | few | TGTGCCAGTAGTATGGGACAGGGCGAGCAGTACTTC | CASSMGQGEQYF
- | TRBJ2-1 | TRBV19 | - | TGTGCCAGTAGTAGAGTTCTGGGGCTAACTTACAATGAGCAGTTCTTC | CASSRVLGLTYNEQFF
- | TRBJ2-7 | TRBV7-9 | - | TGTGCCAGCAGCCCTAGTCGGGGAAGTATTTACGAGCAGTACTTC | CASSPSRGSIYEQYF
TRBD2 | TRBJ2-3 | TRBV28 | - | TGTGCCAGCAGTTCACCCGGGGGGACTGATACGCAGTATTTT | CASSSPGGTDTQYF
- | TRBJ2-7 | TRBV9 | - | TGTGCCAGCAGCAAAGGACAGTACTACGAGCAGTACTTC | CASSKGQYYEQYF
TRBD2 | TRBJ2-1 | TRBV27 | - | TGTGCCAGCAGTGCCTGGGACTATGGTGGTGAGCAGTTCTTC | CASSAWDYGGEQFF
TRBD1 | TRBJ2-7 | TRBV4-1 | - | TGCGCCAGCAGCCCGATGACCGGTAGGACAGGGATACCCTACGAGCAGTACTTC | CASSPMTGRTGIPYEQYF
- | TRBJ2-7 | TRBV10-3 | once | TGTGCCATCAAGGCGGTCCTGAACTACGAGCAGTACTTC | CAIKAVLNYEQYF
TRBD1 | TRBJ2-7 | TRBV2 | - | TGTGCCAGCAGTGAAGCGCTTGGGACAGGCTACGAGCAGTACTTC | CASSEALGTGYEQYF
TRBD2 | TRBJ2-2 | TRBV7-9 | - | TGTGCCAGCAGCTTAGCTTACATAGCGGGGCCGGGGAACACCGGGGAGCTGTTTTTT | CASSLAYIAGPGNTGELFF
- | TRBJ1-1 | TRBV30 | - | TGTGCCTGGAGTGTGAAACAGGGTGAAGCTTTCTTT | CAWSVKQGEAFF
- | TRBJ2-7 | TRBV7-8 | - | TGTGCCAGCAGTCACGAACAGGGCATAAACGAGCAGTACTTC | CASSHEQGINEQYF
TRBD1 | TRBJ1-4 | TRBV6-1 | - | TGTGCCAGCAACGACAGGGGGCTAGGCGAAAAACTGTTTTTT | CASNDRGLGEKLFF
TRBD1 | TRBJ2-4 | TRBV25-1 | once | TGTGCCAGCAGCGGCGGACAGGGTACGGCCAAAAACATTCAGTACTTC | CASSGGQGTAKNIQYF
- | TRBJ1-5 | TRBV6-5 | - | TGTGCCAGCAGTTACCCCCCCAAGCCCCAGCATTTT | CASSYPPKPQHF
TRBD1 | TRBJ1-2 | TRBV28 | once | TGTGCCAGCAGTATCCGAAGGACAGGGGATGGCTACACCTTC | CASSIRRTGDGYTF
TRBD2 | TRBJ2-7 | TRBV6-1 | - | TGTGCCAGCAGCTCACTAGCGGGGGGCTTCTACGAGCAGTACTTC | CASSSLAGGFYEQYF
TRBD1 | TRBJ2-2 | TRBV7-9 | - | TGTGCCAGCAGCTCTAGAACCGGGACAGCCAATCTCCCCGGGGAGCTGTTTTTT | CASSSRTGTANLPGELFF
TRBD1 | TRBJ2-1 | TRBV4-1 | - | TGCGCCAGCAGCCAAGATTTCCGAACAGGGGATTTAGGGAATGAGCAGTTCTTC | CASSQDFRTGDLGNEQFF
- | TRBJ2-3 | TRBV27 | - | TGTGCCAGCAGAACTAGCACAGATACGCAGTATTTT | CASRTSTDTQYF
- | TRBJ2-2 | TRBV11-2 | - | TGTGCCAGCAGCCCCGGGACATTCACCGGGGAGCTGTTTTTT | CASSPGTFTGELFF
TRBD1 | TRBJ2-7 | TRBV6-5 | - | TGTGCCAGCAGCCAAGGGACAGCCACCTACGAGCAGTACTTC | CASSQGTATYEQYF
TRBD1 | TRBJ2-7 | TRBV6-1 | once | TGTGCCAGCAGTCCCCACGGGACAGGGGTGGAGGAGCAGTACTTC | CASSPHGTGVEEQYF